The sequence of this T cell receptor (beta chain) was determined in a study of T-cell memory formation after mild COVID-19. There are a few counts of this clonotype. TCRdb ran MiXCR on the 5' RACE reads and lists one entry per CDR3 protein. The table has under 250,000 distinct CDR3 sequences, over 15% seen once. The germline CDR1 and CDR2 sequences are DFQATT and SNEGSKA (reference sequence). With V trimmed by 1 base and J by 9 bases, 5 bases remained unmatched. This CDR3 region has 15 residues. This clonotype originated in an adult woman who had mild COVID-19 (a few samples of this study predate the infection). Cell type and time point are not known. Specimen: PBMCs or a T cell subset sorted from them (not recorded which). The chain combines TRBV20-1 with TRBJ2-5; 16 nucleotides match TRBD2. The CDR3 DNA reads as TGCAGTGCTAGAGGGTCGGGACTAGCGGGGGGGCCCCAGTACTTC. Encoded protein: CSARGSGLAGGPQYF.